The 2 T cell receptor beta chains listed next were all sequenced from one sample in a study of T cells after yellow fever vaccination. A single record per CDR3 protein comes from TCRdb applying MiXCR to the 5' RACE reads. The sample holds about 400,000 distinct CDR3 sequences, 6.2% seen once. This sample comprised PBMCs, obtained 5 days after the yellow fever booster vaccination. These receptors were taken from a man aged 25 to 40 who received the YFV17D yellow fever vaccine.

This clonotype was seen repeatedly, ten times or more. This rearrangement joins TRBV5-6 to TRBJ2-1; the match to TRBD2 covers 13 bases. V lost 4 bases, J lost 8 bases, and 9 bases stayed unmatched. Looked up from germline, CDR1 is SGHDT and CDR2 is YYEEEE. The CDR3 contains 16 residues. CDR3: CASSDGTSGTGYEQFF. DNA of the CDR3: TGTGCCAGCAGCGACGGGACTAGCGGGACCGGATATGAGCAGTTCTTC.

This chain joins TRBV10-2 and TRBJ2-3; 8 bases agree with TRBD2. V lost 6 bases and J lost 2; bases outside the gene matches: 4. CDR1 and CDR2 (germline): WSHSY, SAAADI. The CDR3 is made up of 14 amino acids. The CDR3 spells CASSGTSTTDTQYF. DNA of the CDR3: TGCGCCAGCAGCGGGACTAGTACCACAGATACGCAGTATTTT.